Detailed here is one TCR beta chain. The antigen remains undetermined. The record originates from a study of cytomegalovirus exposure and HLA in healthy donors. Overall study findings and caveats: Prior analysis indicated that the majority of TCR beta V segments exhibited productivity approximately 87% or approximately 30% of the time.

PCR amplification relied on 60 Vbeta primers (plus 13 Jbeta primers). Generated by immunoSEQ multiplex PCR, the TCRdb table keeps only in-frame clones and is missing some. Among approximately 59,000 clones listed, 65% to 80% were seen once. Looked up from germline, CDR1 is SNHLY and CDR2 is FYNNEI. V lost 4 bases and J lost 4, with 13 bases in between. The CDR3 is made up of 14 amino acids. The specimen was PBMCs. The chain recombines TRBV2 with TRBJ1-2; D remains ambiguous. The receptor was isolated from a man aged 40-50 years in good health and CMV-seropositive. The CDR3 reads CASSVQAVGYGYTF. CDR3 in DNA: TGTGCCAGCAGTGTTCAGGCCGTCGGCTATGGCTACACCTTC.